This passage covers 15 T cell receptor beta chains from one sample sequenced in a study of cytomegalovirus exposure and HLA in healthy donors. A multiplex PCR was run with 60 Vbeta primers and 13 Jbeta primers. Clones were read by immunoSEQ multiplex PCR, and TCRdb kept only the in-frame ones, dropping some. The repertoire holds 150,000 to 200,000 clones, roughly 75% seen once, with roughly 8% in the top ten. The material sequenced was PBMCs. The receptors shown here come from a woman aged 40 to 50 in good health and CMV-seropositive.

The chain combines TRBV6-5 with TRBJ2-1; possibly TRBD2 for D (5 bases). The CDR3 length is 14 residues. Germline V gives CDR1 MNHEY, CDR2 SVGAGI. V lost 1 base to trimming and J lost 8 bases, with 12 bases between them. CDR3 DNA: TGTGCCAGCAGTTACTATCCTAGCCCACATGAGCAGTTCTTC. Translated: CASSYYPSPHEQFF.

There are a few counts of this clone. The rearrangement joins TRBV19 to TRBJ2-7, with D maybe TRBD1 (5 bases). CDR1 and CDR2 (germline): LNHDA, SQIVND (reference sequence). This CDR3 region has 13 residues. The ends were cut back, 6 bases at V and 3 bases at J, with 12 bases in the middle. CDR3 DNA sequence: TGTGCCAGTAGCCCCACAGGCGTCTACGAGCAGTACTTC. It is translated as CASSPTGVYEQYF.

The chain links TRBV27 to TRBJ1-3, with 11 bases matching TRBD1. The V gene's germline CDR1 is MNHEY and CDR2 SMNVEV (reference sequence). The CDR3 contains 17 residues. V lost 5 bases to trimming and J lost 0 bases; unmatched junction nucleotides: 6. The CDR3 reads CASSPFGTGGSGNTIYF. CDR3 in DNA: TGTGCCAGCAGTCCGTTCGGGACAGGGGGCTCTGGAAACACCATATATTTT.

This chain joins TRBV4-2 and TRBJ2-3; 7 bases are shared with TRBD2. CDR1 is LGHNA, CDR2 YNFKEQ, per germline. The CDR3 spans 16 residues. The trim removed 3 bases at V and 2 bases at J, leaving 8 bases unmatched. In nucleotides, the CDR3 is TGTGCCAGCAGCCAGCCGGCCAAGCGGGACACAGATACGCAGTATTTT. Its protein product is CASSQPAKRDTDTQYF.

The chain uses TRBV11-3 and TRBJ2-1; 8 nucleotides match TRBD2. Germline values: CDR1 SGHNT, CDR2 YENEEA. Losses at the gene ends were 2 bases for V and 7 bases for J; bases not matched to a gene: 4. The CDR3 length is 14 residues. CDR3 bases: TGTGCCAGCAGCTTAAGAAGCGGGAGTAATGAGCAGTTCTTC. Translating gives CASSLRSGSNEQFF.

The CDR3 region has the DNA TGCGCCAGCAGCCAATCAATAACTAATGAAAAACTGTTTTTT. It encodes CASSQSITNEKLFF. This chain uses TRBV4-3 with TRBJ1-4, with D unresolved. The CDR3 contains 14 residues. Germline-derived CDR1 and CDR2 are LGHNA and YSLEER. The V end was cut by 2 bases, the J end by 1 base, with 5 bases between.

This chain uses TRBV7-2 with TRBJ2-5; possible D gene TRBD1, 6 bases. The J call could be wrong; TRBJ2-7 is a better fit for the DNA end. This CDR3 has 13 amino acids. The germline CDR1 and CDR2 sequences are SGHTA and FQGNSA. Here the CDR3 DNA reads TGTGCCAGCAGTTCGGGACAAACCTACGAGCAGTACTTC. Encoded protein: CASSSGQTYEQYF.

This sequence joins TRBV5-1 and TRBJ2-5, with TRBD2 as a possible D gene (6 bases). Germline-derived CDR1 and CDR2 are SGHRS and YFSETQ. The CDR3 totals 17 residues. The germline V and J ends were trimmed by 6 bases and 0 bases, with 21 bases remaining between them. CDR3 residues: CASTMTSGVPNQETQYF. As DNA, the CDR3 is TGCGCCAGCACTATGACTAGTGGAGTTCCCAACCAAGAGACCCAGTACTTC.

This chain uses TRBV4-1 with TRBJ1-2, with TRBD1 identical over 9 bases. There are 16 residues in the CDR3. After removal of 0 bases from V and 2 bases from J, the junction contained 4 bases not matched to a gene. Germline V gene lookup returns CDR1 MGHRA and CDR2 YSYEKL. The CDR3, as DNA: TGCGCCAGCAGCCAAGATTGGACAGGGGAAAACTATGGCTACACCTTC. This gives the protein CASSQDWTGENYGYTF.

The chain is built from TRBV5-5 and TRBJ1-3; no clear D gene. The CDR3 length is 16 residues. V was pared by 4 bases and J by 0 bases, with 14 bases between. Germline CDR1 and CDR2: SGHKS and YYEKEE (reference sequence). The CDR3 is CASSLDWTSSGNTIYF. The CDR3, as DNA: TGTGCCAGCAGCCTCGACTGGACTTCCTCTGGAAACACCATATATTTT.

The genes are TRBV13 and TRBJ2-7; TRBD1 might be the D (5 bases). Germline CDR1 reads PRHDT; CDR2 reads FYEKMQ (reference sequence). V lost 5 bases and J lost 3, with 17 bases in between. The CDR3 totals 15 residues. CDR3 in DNA: TGTGCCAGCAGCAAAAGAATGGGGCAGGGCTACGAGCAGTACTTC. Amino acid sequence: CASSKRMGQGYEQYF.

J is TRBJ1-1 and V is TRBV6-5; D possibly corresponds to TRBD1 (6 bases). Germline lookup yields CDR1 MNHEY and CDR2 SVGAGI. The CDR3 runs 15 residues. Trimming stripped 2 bases from V and 6 bases from J, with 16 bases between. DNA for the CDR3: TGTGCCAGCAGTTACGGATGGGGGGGCGTGGCTGAAGCTTTCTTT. This encodes CASSYGWGGVAEAFF.

This clone was observed once. The CDR3 DNA reads TGTGCCAGTGGAGGGACTAGCGACGAGCAGTACTTC. This sequence encodes CASGGTSDEQYF. The V gene is TRBV9, the J gene TRBJ2-7, with 10 bases lining up with TRBD2. With V trimmed by 8 bases and J by 5 bases, 4 bases remained unmatched. Germline CDR1 SGDLS, CDR2 YYNGEE. The CDR3 totals 12 residues.

This clone was picked up one time. The chain has TRBV6-5 and TRBJ2-5, with TRBD2 matching 9 bases. The V gene end was trimmed by 4 bases and the J gene end by 7 bases; junction bases not matched to a gene: 13. This CDR3 spans 16 amino acids. Germline CDR1 and CDR2: MNHEY and SVGAGI. The CDR3 DNA reads TGTGCCAGCAGTTCCTCTAGCGGGGCCTCTTATAGGACCCAGTACTTC. This gives the protein CASSSSSGASYRTQYF.

The rearrangement links TRBV12-5 to TRBJ2-1, with 14 bases aligning to TRBD2. V trimming: 5 bases; J trimming: 3 bases; junction bases outside the gene matches: 3. The CDR3 runs 16 residues. The V gene's germline CDR1 is LGHNT and CDR2 FRNRAP. The CDR3 is CASGPGTSGSYNEQFF. Here the CDR3 DNA reads TGTGCTAGTGGTCCCGGGACTAGCGGGAGCTACAATGAGCAGTTCTTC.